The entry below gives a single T cell receptor (beta chain) sequence along with its context. The CDR3 totals 14 residues. Germline loops: CDR1 MNHEY, CDR2 SMNVEV (reference sequence). Trimming took 3 bases from V and 2 from J; bases not matched to a gene: 4. Seattle participants joined during active infection and were tracked over time. The data were obtained in a study of blood T cell repertoires in COVID-19. Study details: In each case, the material was cDNA or gDNA derived from T cells, B-cell-depleted T cells, or PBMCs.

In the authors' methods: Reference gene primer amplification in the assay estimated nucleated cell counts. Sequenced by immunoSEQ multiplex PCR; TCRdb stores in-frame clones only, minus some. The V and J calls and the clone size are those of that table, but D and trimming were determined from the DNA. The sample yields roughly 320,000 clones, around 90% seen once. V is TRBV27 and J is TRBJ2-7, with TRBD1 matching over 7 bases. Source material: peripheral blood. The sequence came from a woman in her forties or fifties with COVID-19, enrolled during active disease. The chain's CDR3 is CASSFGTDPYEQYF. The CDR3 nucleotides are TGTGCCAGCAGTTTCGGGACAGACCCCTACGAGCAGTACTTC.